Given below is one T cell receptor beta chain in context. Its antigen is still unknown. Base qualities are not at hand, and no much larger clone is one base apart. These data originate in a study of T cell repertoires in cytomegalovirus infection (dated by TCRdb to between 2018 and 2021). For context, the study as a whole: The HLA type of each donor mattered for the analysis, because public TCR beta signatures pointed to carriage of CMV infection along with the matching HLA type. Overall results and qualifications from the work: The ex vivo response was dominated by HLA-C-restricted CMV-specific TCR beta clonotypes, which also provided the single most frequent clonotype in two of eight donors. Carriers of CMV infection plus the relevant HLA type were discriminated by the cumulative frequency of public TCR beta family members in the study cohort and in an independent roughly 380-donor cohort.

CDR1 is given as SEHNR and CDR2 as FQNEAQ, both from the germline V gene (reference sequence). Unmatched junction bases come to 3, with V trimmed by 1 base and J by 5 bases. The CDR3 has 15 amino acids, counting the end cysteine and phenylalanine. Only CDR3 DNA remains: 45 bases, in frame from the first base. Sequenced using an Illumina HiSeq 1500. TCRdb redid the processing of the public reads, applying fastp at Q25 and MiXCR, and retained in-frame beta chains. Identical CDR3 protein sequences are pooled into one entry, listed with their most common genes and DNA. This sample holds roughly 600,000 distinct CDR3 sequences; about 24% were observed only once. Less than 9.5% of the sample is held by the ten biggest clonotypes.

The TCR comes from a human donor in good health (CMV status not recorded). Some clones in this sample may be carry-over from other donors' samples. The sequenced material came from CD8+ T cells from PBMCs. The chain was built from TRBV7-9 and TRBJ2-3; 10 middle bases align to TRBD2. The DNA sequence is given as TGTGCCAGCAGCTTAGAGCGGGGGGGCAGAGATACGCAGTATTTT. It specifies CASSLERGGRDTQYF.